The 21 T cell receptor beta chains in this list originate from one sample, sequenced in a study of blood T cell repertoires in COVID-19. The assay was immunoSEQ multiplex PCR, and TCRdb's table has in-frame clones only and misses some. The sample gives approximately 160,000 clones, roughly 87% of which show up once; roughly 7.3% is in the top ten. Sample: PBMCs or T cells enriched from blood (not recorded which). The receptors were sampled from a woman aged 50 to 65 who had recovered from COVID-19.

J is TRBJ2-3 and V is TRBV5-6; D remains unclear. Germline V gene lookup returns CDR1 SGHDT and CDR2 YYEEEE. The germline V and J ends were trimmed by 0 bases and 2 bases, with 7 bases remaining between them. The CDR3 sequence is 14 residues long. The CDR3 sequence is CASSLDRITDTQYF. Here the CDR3 DNA reads TGTGCCAGCAGCTTGGACAGAATCACAGATACGCAGTATTTT.

This clone was seen just once. V usage is TRBV10-3 and J usage is TRBJ2-2, with 8 bases aligning to TRBD1. V was clipped by 8 bases and J by 1 base; unmatched bases: 0. From germline, CDR1 is ENHRY and CDR2 SYGVKD. This CDR3 has 13 residues. The CDR3 DNA reads TGTGCCATCGGGACAGGGAACACCGGGGAGCTGTTTTTT. This codes for CAIGTGNTGELFF.

The V and J genes are TRBV4-2 and TRBJ2-7, with 9 bases aligning to TRBD1. There are 17 residues in the CDR3. Germline CDR1 LGHNA, CDR2 YNFKEQ. J lost 2 bases, V lost 1 base, and 9 bases had no gene match. The CDR3 nucleotides read TGTGCCAGCAGCCAAGCCGGACAGGGGATAGGGCCCTACGAGCAGTACTTC. Protein sequence: CASSQAGQGIGPYEQYF.

V gene TRBV27 combines with J gene TRBJ2-1; 9 bases agree with TRBD2. The J segment lost 7 bases and the V segment lost 1 base, leaving 2 bases of the junction unmatched. The germline V gene has CDR1 MNHEY and CDR2 SMNVEV (reference sequence). This CDR3 has 14 amino acids. CDR3 sequence: CASSLFLAGNEQFF. The DNA of the CDR3 is TGTGCCAGCAGTTTATTCCTAGCGGGAAATGAGCAGTTCTTC.

The rearrangement links TRBV6-5 to TRBJ2-7, with 9 bases aligning to TRBD1. Germline CDR1 is MNHEY and CDR2 is SVGAGI. CDR3 length equals 14 residues. V dropped 6 bases and J dropped 1; count of bases not matched to a gene: 4. This CDR3 is CASRSGTGSYEQYF. The CDR3 nucleotides are TGTGCCAGCAGATCCGGGACAGGGTCCTACGAGCAGTACTTC.

The chain joins TRBV3-1 (or the pseudogene TRBV3-2) to TRBJ2-1, with 7 bases lining up with TRBD1. Germline V CDR1 and CDR2: LGHDT, YNNKEL (reference sequence). CDR3 length equals 17 residues. The J segment lost 0 bases and the V segment lost 4 bases, leaving 9 bases of the junction unmatched. The CDR3 coding sequence is TGTGCCAGCAGCCGTCGACAGGGTATGAACTCCTACAATGAGCAGTTCTTC. This sequence encodes CASSRRQGMNSYNEQFF.

This sequence joins TRBV4-2 and TRBJ2-7, with TRBD2 matching 11 bases. CDR3 size: 17 residues. V shed 1 base and J 7 bases; nucleotides not matched to a gene: 12. Looked up from germline, CDR1 is LGHNA and CDR2 is YNFKEQ. CDR3 loop: CASSQGLGLAELREQYF. The CDR3 DNA reads TGTGCCAGCAGCCAAGGCTTGGGACTAGCGGAATTGAGAGAGCAGTACTTC.

The chain combines TRBV4-1 with TRBJ2-3; no firm D call. The CDR3 extends over 13 amino acids. Trimming removed 1 base from V and 4 bases from J, with 6 bases in between. The germline V gene has CDR1 MGHRA and CDR2 YSYEKL. The CDR3 protein is CASSQALPDTQYF. DNA of the CDR3: TGCGCCAGCAGCCAAGCCCTTCCAGATACGCAGTATTTT.

The chain is built from TRBV6-5 and TRBJ2-3; possible D gene TRBD2, 5 bases. Trimming took 7 bases from V and 2 from J, leaving 10 bases between them. The CDR3 extends over 13 amino acids. Per the germline V gene, CDR1 is MNHEY and CDR2 is SVGAGI. The CDR3 sequence: CASTATITDTQYF. CDR3 DNA sequence: TGTGCCAGCACCGCGACTATCACAGATACGCAGTATTTT.

The chain combines TRBV27 with TRBJ1-6; TRBD1 is a possible D gene (5 bases). The germline V gene has CDR1 MNHEY and CDR2 SMNVEV (reference sequence). V lost 8 bases and J 3 bases, leaving 11 bases between the germline ends. The CDR3 consists of 14 residues. CDR3 sequence (DNA): TGTGCCAGCGGTATCAGGGACTATAATTCACCCCTCCACTTT. Its protein is CASGIRDYNSPLHF.

The J gene is TRBJ1-3, the V gene TRBV7-9, with a tentative D call TRBD1 (5 bases). Germline V gene data show CDR1 as SEHNR and CDR2 as FQNEAQ (reference sequence). The CDR3 extends over 14 amino acids. Deletions cut 0 bases from V and 3 bases from J, with 6 bases between. The CDR3 sequence: CASSLAGDGNTIYF. The CDR3 nucleotides are TGTGCCAGCAGCTTAGCAGGGGATGGAAACACCATATATTTT. Supplemented by reference TRBV7-9 and TRBJ1-3, the full variable domain reads DTGVSQNPRHKITKRGQNVTFRCDPISEHNRLYWYRQTLGQGPEFLTYFQNEAQLEKSRLLSDRFSAERPKGSFSTLEIQRTEQGDSAMYLCASSLAGDGNTIYFGEGSWLTVV.

The chain carries TRBV7-2 and TRBJ2-2; D not certain. The CDR3 extends over 15 amino acids. The V and J ends lost 2 bases and 5 bases respectively, with 12 bases between them. CDR1 SGHTA and CDR2 FQGNSA come from the germline V gene. CDR3 sequence reads: CASSLKASWTGELFF. As DNA, the CDR3 is TGTGCCAGCAGCTTAAAGGCTAGTTGGACCGGGGAGCTGTTTTTT.

The chain uses TRBV2 and TRBJ2-5; D is unclear. V shed 4 bases and J shed 2 bases, with 14 bases lying between them. CDR1 is SNHLY, CDR2 FYNNEI, per germline. There are 15 residues in the CDR3. Here the CDR3 reads CASSGPDEVQETQYF. CDR3 bases: TGTGCCAGCAGTGGGCCCGACGAGGTTCAAGAGACCCAGTACTTC. Based on the CDR3 plus reference TRBV2 and TRBJ2-5, the full variable domain is EPEVTQTPSHQVTQMGQEVILRCVPISNHLYFYWYRQILGQKVEFLVSFYNNEISEKSEIFDDQFSVERPDGSNFTLKIRSTKLEDSAMYFCASSGPDEVQETQYFGPGTRLLVL.

This clone was recorded once. V and J are TRBV18 and TRBJ2-7, with D tentatively TRBD2 (5 bases). V lost 1 base and J 0 bases, leaving 7 bases between the germline ends. CDR1 and CDR2 (germline): KGHSH, LQKENI. The CDR3 has 14 residues. Here the CDR3 DNA reads TGTGCCAGCTCACCACAGCGGAGCTCCTACGAGCAGTACTTC. The encoded protein is CASSPQRSSYEQYF. The variable domain in full, with the rest retrieved from reference TRBV18 and TRBJ2-7, is NAGVMQNPRHLVRRRGQEARLRCSPMKGHSHVYWYRQLPEEGLKFMVYLQKENIIDESGMPKERFSAEFPKEGPSILRIQQVVRGDSAAYFCASSPQRSSYEQYFGPGTRLTVT.

The V gene is TRBV9, the J gene TRBJ2-3; possible D gene TRBD1, 6 bases. Per germline, CDR1 SGDLS and CDR2 YYNGEE. CDR3 length: 14 residues. The ends were cut back, 4 bases at V and 4 bases at J, with 13 bases in the middle. In DNA form, the CDR3 reads TGTGCCAGCAGCCGTCAGGGGTCGGCAGATACGCAGTATTTT. Its translation: CASSRQGSADTQYF. Full variable domain (remainder filled in from reference TRBV9 and TRBJ2-3): DSGVTQTPKHLITATGQRVTLRCSPRSGDLSVYWYQQSLDQGLQFLIQYYNGEERAKGNILERFSAQQFPDLHSELNLSSLELGDSALYFCASSRQGSADTQYFGPGTRLTVL.

The CDR3 DNA follows: TGTGCCTGGAGTGGCGACTCCCCGGGATTCGAGCAGTACTTC. Protein: CAWSGDSPGFEQYF. The chain employs TRBV30 and TRBJ2-7, with D possibly being TRBD2 (5 bases). The V gene lost 1 base and the J gene lost 6 bases, with 16 bases spanning the gap. The CDR3 consists of 14 residues. Germline V gene lookup returns CDR1 GTSNPN and CDR2 SVGIG (reference sequence).

The J gene is TRBJ2-7, the V gene TRBV4-1, with D possibly TRBD2 on 5 matching bases. In germline, CDR1 is MGHRA, CDR2 YSYEKL. This CDR3 spans 14 amino acids. V lost 1 base and J 0 bases, leaving 7 bases between the germline ends. The CDR3 loop is CASSQGGSSYEQYF. DNA for the CDR3: TGCGCCAGCAGCCAAGGTGGGAGCTCCTACGAGCAGTACTTC.

This chain uses TRBV5-1 with TRBJ1-2; 9 nucleotides align to TRBD1. CDR3 length equals 14 residues. The V gene end was trimmed by 0 bases and the J gene end by 8 bases; junction bases not matched to a gene: 5. The germline gives CDR1 SGHRS, CDR2 YFSETQ. CDR3 amino acids: CASSLEGQGGGYTF. CDR3 DNA: TGCGCCAGCAGCTTGGAGGGACAGGGCGGCGGCTACACCTTC.

This chain joins TRBV19 and TRBJ2-2; possibly TRBD2 for D (5 bases). The CDR3 consists of 17 residues. Trimming shortened V by 3 bases and J by 0 bases, and 14 bases separated the two germline ends. Germline-derived CDR1 and CDR2 are LNHDA and SQIVND (reference sequence). CDR3: CASSMKVAPTNTGELFF. CDR3 bases: TGTGCCAGTAGTATGAAAGTAGCGCCCACGAACACCGGGGAGCTGTTTTTT.

The chain carries TRBV10-3 and TRBJ2-4, with D perhaps matching TRBD2 (7 bases). CDR1 and CDR2 (germline): ENHRY, SYGVKD. The CDR3 extends over 17 amino acids. Trimming left V 5 bases short and J 8 bases short, with 25 bases between. CDR3 protein: CAISPREGEMGKDIQYF. The CDR3 DNA reads TGTGCCATCAGTCCCAGGGAGGGGGAAATGGGTAAAGACATTCAGTACTTC.

The rearrangement joins TRBV12-5 to TRBJ2-1, with a weak D call TRBD2 (6 bases). CDR1 and CDR2 (germline): LGHNT, FRNRAP. The length of the CDR3 is 15 residues. V shed 6 bases and J shed 3 bases, with 15 bases lying between them. DNA of the CDR3: TGTGCTAGTGGCCGGGGACTCGCTGGCTACAATGAGCAGTTCTTC. The encoded protein is CASGRGLAGYNEQFF.